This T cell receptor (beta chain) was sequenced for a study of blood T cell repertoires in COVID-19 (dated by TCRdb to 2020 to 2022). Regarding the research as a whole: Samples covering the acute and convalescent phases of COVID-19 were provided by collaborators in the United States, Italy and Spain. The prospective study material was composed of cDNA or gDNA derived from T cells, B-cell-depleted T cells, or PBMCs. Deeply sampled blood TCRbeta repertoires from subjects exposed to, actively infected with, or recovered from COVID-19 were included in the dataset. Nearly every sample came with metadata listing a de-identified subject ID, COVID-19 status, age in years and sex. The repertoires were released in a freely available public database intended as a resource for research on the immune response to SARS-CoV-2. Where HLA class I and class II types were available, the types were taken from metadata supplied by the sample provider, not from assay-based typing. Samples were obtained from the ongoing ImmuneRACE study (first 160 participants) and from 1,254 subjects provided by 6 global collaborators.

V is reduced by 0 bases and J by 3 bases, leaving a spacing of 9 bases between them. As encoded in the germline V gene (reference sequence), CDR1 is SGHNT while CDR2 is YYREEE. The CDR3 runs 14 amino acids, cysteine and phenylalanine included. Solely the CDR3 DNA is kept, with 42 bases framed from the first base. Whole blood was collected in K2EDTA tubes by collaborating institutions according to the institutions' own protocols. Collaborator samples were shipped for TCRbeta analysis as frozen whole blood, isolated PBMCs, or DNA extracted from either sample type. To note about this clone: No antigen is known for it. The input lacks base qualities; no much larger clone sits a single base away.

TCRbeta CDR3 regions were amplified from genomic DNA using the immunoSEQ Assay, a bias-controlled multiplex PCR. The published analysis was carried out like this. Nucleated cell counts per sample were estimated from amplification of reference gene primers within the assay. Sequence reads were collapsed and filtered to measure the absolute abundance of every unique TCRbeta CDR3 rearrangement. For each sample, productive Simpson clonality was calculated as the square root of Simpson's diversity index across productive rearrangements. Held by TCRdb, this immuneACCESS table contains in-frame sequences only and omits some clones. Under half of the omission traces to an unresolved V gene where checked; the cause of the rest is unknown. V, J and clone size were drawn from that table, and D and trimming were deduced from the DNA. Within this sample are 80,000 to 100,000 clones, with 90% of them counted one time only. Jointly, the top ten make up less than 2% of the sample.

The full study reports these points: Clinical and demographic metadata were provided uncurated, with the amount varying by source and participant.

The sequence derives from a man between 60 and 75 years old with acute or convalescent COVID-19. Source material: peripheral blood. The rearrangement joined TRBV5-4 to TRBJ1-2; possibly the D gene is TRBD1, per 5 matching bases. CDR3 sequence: CASSLGQQDYGYTF. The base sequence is TGTGCCAGCAGCTTGGGACAGCAGGACTATGGCTACACCTTC.